What follows are 13 T cell receptor beta chains derived from one specimen sequenced in a study of blood T cell repertoires in COVID-19. Method: immunoSEQ multiplex PCR; TCRdb's copy keeps in-frame clones and lacks some. The sample lists over 150,000 clones; 65% to 85% were seen once. The sample comprised PBMCs or T cells enriched from blood (not recorded which). The receptor source for this set is a woman aged 30 to 39 who had recovered from COVID-19.

The chain couples TRBV5-6 to TRBJ1-2, with 7 positions matching TRBD1. This CDR3 has 15 amino acids. Germline V gene lookup returns CDR1 SGHDT and CDR2 YYEEEE. V was clipped by 3 bases and J by 4 bases; unmatched bases: 9. Written as DNA, the CDR3 is TGTGCCAGCAGCTCGGGACAGTCCCTTGGCTATGGCTACACCTTC. Amino acids: CASSSGQSLGYGYTF.

This clone was found once. This chain connects TRBV7-2 to TRBJ2-3; the D is unclear. The CDR3 runs 16 residues. The V end lost 1 base, the J end lost 5 bases, and 16 bases lay between the germline ends. CDR1 and CDR2 (germline): SGHTA, FQGNSA. The CDR3 region is CASSLELSRVIDTQYF. The CDR3 DNA sequence: TGTGCCAGCAGCTTAGAACTCTCTAGAGTGATAGATACGCAGTATTTT.

This chain joins TRBV19 and TRBJ1-1; no firm D call. The CDR3 contains 15 residues. Germline lookup yields CDR1 LNHDA and CDR2 SQIVND (reference sequence). The V end was cut by 2 bases, the J end by 1 base, with 11 bases between. In DNA form, the CDR3 reads TGTGCCAGTAGTATATGGGAGGAAGGGAACACTGAAGCTTTCTTT. As protein: CASSIWEEGNTEAFF.

J is TRBJ1-5 and V is TRBV6-5; D is unclear. V was shortened by 6 bases and J by 4 bases, with 10 bases between the two germline ends. Germline V lookup: CDR1 MNHEY, CDR2 SVGAGI. This CDR3 comprises 13 residues. This chain's CDR3 is CASRVQQNQPQHF. Written as DNA, the CDR3 is TGTGCCAGCAGAGTACAGCAAAATCAGCCCCAGCATTTT.

To note about this clone: This specimen includes other DNA sequences encoding the same CDR3. The chain uses TRBV5-1 and TRBJ1-1, with D maybe TRBD1 (6 bases). V shed 4 bases and J shed 4 bases, with 11 bases lying between them. This CDR3 region has 13 residues. The germline V gene has CDR1 SGHRS and CDR2 YFSETQ. The CDR3 coding sequence is TGCGCCAGCAGCCTGGAAGGGGGCACTGAAGCTTTCTTT. Its protein product is CASSLEGGTEAFF.

This clone was observed a handful of times. This chain uses TRBV6-1 with TRBJ1-5, with D possibly matching TRBD1 (6 bases). V gave up 2 bases and J gave up 3 bases, with 11 bases separating them. This CDR3 has 15 residues. Germline V CDR1 and CDR2: MNHNS, SASEGT. The CDR3 DNA follows: TGTGCCAGCAGTGAAACAGGGCAAGACAATCAGCCCCAGCATTTT. Protein product: CASSETGQDNQPQHF.

The rearrangement joins TRBV29-1 to TRBJ2-5; 8 bases map to TRBD2. V gave up 8 bases and J gave up 1 base; unmatched junction bases: 3. This CDR3 has 12 amino acids. Looked up from germline, CDR1 is SQVTM and CDR2 is ANQGSEA. In DNA form, the CDR3 reads TGCAGCCTACGGGGGGGCCAAGAGACCCAGTACTTC. As protein: CSLRGGQETQYF.

This CDR3 reads CAWSELYEQYF. CDR3 bases: TGTGCCTGGAGTGAACTCTACGAGCAGTACTTC. This chain uses TRBV30 with TRBJ2-7; the D is unclear. The V gene lost 1 base and the J gene lost 3 bases, with 4 bases spanning the gap. The germline V gene has CDR1 GTSNPN and CDR2 SVGIG (reference sequence). The CDR3 extends over 11 amino acids.

The chain joins TRBV5-4 to TRBJ2-3, with 16 positions matching TRBD2. The CDR3 is 17 amino acids. Germline-derived CDR1 and CDR2 are SGHNT and YYREEE (reference sequence). V dropped 4 bases and J dropped 5; count of bases not matched to a gene: 7. The CDR3 region has the DNA TGTGCCAGCAGCCAAGGGACTAGCGGGGGGGGTGGAGATACGCAGTATTTT. This translates into CASSQGTSGGGGDTQYF.

This chain joins TRBV28 and TRBJ1-6; 7 bases align to TRBD1. The CDR3 spans 16 residues. V lost 10 bases to trimming and J lost 0 bases; unmatched junction nucleotides: 9. CDR1 and CDR2 from the germline V gene are MDHEN and SYDVKM. CDR3 region: CATRQYRGSYNSPLHF. The CDR3 DNA follows: TGTGCCACACGACAATACAGGGGCTCCTATAATTCACCCCTCCACTTT.

As DNA, the CDR3 is TGTGCCAGCAGCCCGAAAACAGGGGAGAAGCAGTTCTTC. It yields the protein CASSPKTGEKQFF. This sequence joins TRBV11-3 and TRBJ2-1, with 7 bases lining up with TRBD1. V dropped 5 bases and J dropped 11; count of bases not matched to a gene: 9. This CDR3 is 13 amino acids long. Germline V gene sequence: CDR1 SGHNT, CDR2 YENEEA.

The rearrangement uses TRBV5-4 and TRBJ2-2, with 8 nucleotides matching TRBD2. J lost 3 bases, V lost 4 bases, and 5 bases had no gene match. Germline V lookup: CDR1 SGHNT, CDR2 YYREEE (reference sequence). The CDR3 length is 15 residues. The CDR3 region is CASSAPGGDTGELFF. The CDR3 DNA sequence: TGTGCCAGCAGCGCCCCGGGGGGGGACACCGGGGAGCTGTTTTTT. The variable domain in full, with the rest retrieved from reference TRBV5-4 and TRBJ2-2, is ETGVTQSPTHLIKTRGQQVTLRCSSQSGHNTVSWYQQALGQGPQFIFQYYREEENGRGNFPPRFSGLQFPNYSSELNVNALELDDSALYLCASSAPGGDTGELFFGEGSRLTVL.

The chain recombines TRBV9 with TRBJ2-2; 7 bases match TRBD1. This CDR3 contains 14 residues. V was pared by 2 bases and J by 4 bases, with 2 bases of the junction left unmatched. Germline CDR1 SGDLS, CDR2 YYNGEE. The CDR3 region is CASSVTGTTGELFF. As DNA, the CDR3 is TGTGCCAGCAGCGTGACAGGGACCACCGGGGAGCTGTTTTTT.